The following is a T cell receptor (beta chain) sequence with its context. Original data processing: Estimation of nucleated cell counts was performed using reference gene primer amplification. Libraries were prepared by immunoSEQ multiplex PCR; TCRdb keeps only in-frame clonotypes and omits some of them. Clonal size and the V and J genes are those of that table, whereas D and trimming came from the DNA. The table has some 150,000 clones, roughly 87% seen once. This CDR3 comprises 16 residues. Germline assignment: CDR1 SGDLS and CDR2 YYNGEE. V shed 2 bases and J 3 bases; nucleotides not matched to a gene: 5. This sample is part of a study of blood T cell repertoires in COVID-19. At the level of the study: Samples taken during acute and convalescent COVID-19 were collected in the United States, Italy and Spain. Sample material is recorded as cDNA or gDNA derived from T cells, B-cell-depleted T cells, or PBMCs.

The chain recombines TRBV9 with TRBJ2-2; 9 positions agree with TRBD1. What was sequenced was peripheral blood. The receptor was isolated from a human donor in a cohort sampled during active COVID-19. DNA of the CDR3: TGTGCCAGCAGCGTTACAGGGGGCTCGGACACCGGGGAGCTGTTTTTT. This translates into CASSVTGGSDTGELFF.